This TCR beta chain was sequenced during a study of breast tumors, draining lymph nodes, adjacent tissues. Notes on the study in general: That most tumor T cells come from lymph nodes remained unproven. Tumor TCR diversity was below lymph nodes but above nontumor tissue. Tumor and nontumor repertoires were significantly more similar in luminal-like than in basal-like breast cancer. Most tumor T cells seemingly derive from lymph node, then expand in tumor.

TCRdb re-called the multiplex PCR reads with MiXCR, one entry per CDR3 protein. Of more than 15,000 distinct CDR3 sequences in the sample, approximately 57% were seen once. Concerning this clonotype itself: The antigen is undetermined.

Germline values: CDR1 SGHRS, CDR2 YFSETQ. The CDR3 sequence is 16 residues long. J gave up 5 bases and V 2 bases, and 8 bases lay outside the gene matches. The rearrangement links TRBV5-1 to TRBJ1-5; 9 positions match TRBD1. Input material: tumor-adjacent breast tissue. The clonotype was recovered from a female donor with breast cancer. Some clones in this sample may be carry-over from other donors' samples. In DNA form, the CDR3 reads TGCGCCAGCAGCTTTACCCCGGGACAGGGCTATCAGCCCCAGCATTTT. Protein product: CASSFTPGQGYQPQHF. The full variable domain, in which reference TRBV5-1 and TRBJ1-5 provide the parts outside the CDR3, is KAGVTQTPRYLIKTRGQQVTLSCSPISGHRSVSWYQQTPGQGLQFLFEYFSETQRNKGNFPGRFSGRQFSNSRSEMNVSTLELGDSALYLCASSFTPGQGYQPQHFGDGTRLSIL.